The 24 T cell receptor beta chains presented below share a single source sample, sequenced in a study of spatial heterogeneity in lung cancer. The sample's time point: sample taken at primary tumor resection. Unsorted whole RNA from tumor, nontumor lung or frozen PBMC underwent sequencing. TCRdb ran MiXCR on the 5' RACE reads and lists one entry per CDR3 protein. This table holds around 92,000 distinct CDR3 sequences, about 12% found once. Sequences were derived from PBMCs, sampled at surgery. These receptors all come from a male donor with early-stage non-small cell lung cancer.

This chain uses TRBV4-1 with TRBJ1-1, with 7 positions matching TRBD1. The V gene's germline CDR1 is MGHRA and CDR2 YSYEKL. The CDR3 is 13 residues long. The V gene end was trimmed by 4 bases and the J gene end by 4 bases; junction bases not matched to a gene: 3. CDR3 sequence (DNA): TGCGCCAGCAGCCCACAGGGGATCACTGAAGCTTTCTTT. Residues: CASSPQGITEAFF.

This clonotype has just a few counts. J is TRBJ2-5 and V is TRBV7-3, with D possibly TRBD1 on 5 matching bases. The germline CDR1 and CDR2 sequences are SGHTA and FQGTGA. CDR3 length: 17 amino acids. Between the trimmed V and J ends, which lost 1 base and 2 bases, there was a span of 17 bases. CDR3 amino acids: CASSLRGRNFEQETQYF. The CDR3 nucleotides read TGTGCCAGCAGCTTAAGGGGCCGGAACTTCGAACAAGAGACCCAGTACTTC. The whole variable domain, filled in from reference TRBV7-3 and TRBJ2-5, reads GAGVSQTPSNKVTEKGKYVELRCDPISGHTALYWYRQSLGQGPEFLIYFQGTGAADDSGLPNDRFFAVRPEGSVSTLKIQRTERGDSAVYLCASSLRGRNFEQETQYFGPGTRLLVL.

This clonotype occurred a few times. The chain joins TRBV12-3 or TRBV12-4 to TRBJ2-5; D not certain. V was cut by 1 base and J by 9 bases, with 12 bases left in between. This CDR3 has 13 residues. The CDR3 DNA reads TGTGCCAGCAGTTTAGGGGAAGGGTCTCCCCAGTACTTC. Its translation is CASSLGEGSPQYF.

The table lists this clonotype with many counts. The CDR3: CAISESSGGSTDTQYF. In DNA form, the CDR3 reads TGTGCCATCAGTGAGTCTTCGGGAGGAAGCACAGATACGCAGTATTTT. V and J are TRBV10-3 and TRBJ2-3, with 7 bases aligning to TRBD2. V shed 0 bases and J 0 bases; nucleotides not matched to a gene: 3. Germline V gene data show CDR1 as ENHRY and CDR2 as SYGVKD. The CDR3 runs 16 residues.

In this sample, this clonotype turned up a few times. The chain combines TRBV28 with TRBJ2-7; no definite D call. CDR3 length: 13 amino acids. Germline CDR1 reads MDHEN; CDR2 reads SYDVKM. Trimming stripped 5 bases from V and 2 bases from J, with 10 bases between. The DNA for the CDR3 is TGTGCCAGCAGTCCTTCCCCGGCCTACGAGCAGTACTTC. Translating it yields CASSPSPAYEQYF.

The table lists this clonotype with many counts. V gene TRBV5-5 combines with J gene TRBJ2-7; D is ambiguous. CDR3 length equals 15 residues. From germline, CDR1 is SGHKS and CDR2 YYEKEE (reference sequence). Trimming took off 0 bases at V and 1 base at J, with 11 bases between the two ends. CDR3 bases: TGTGCCAGCAGCTTGGTTGAATTGGGGTCCTACGAGCAGTACTTC. The encoded protein is CASSLVELGSYEQYF. Drawing the rest from reference TRBV5-5 and TRBJ2-7, the complete variable domain is DAGVTQSPTHLIKTRGQQVTLRCSPISGHKSVSWYQQVLGQGPQFIFQYYEKEERGRGNFPDRFSARQFPNYSSELNVNALLLGDSALYLCASSLVELGSYEQYFGPGTRLTVT.

The sample holds a few counts of this clonotype. The chain joins TRBV18 to TRBJ2-1; 9 bases are shared with TRBD2. Germline CDR1 is KGHSH and CDR2 is LQKENI. V lost 3 bases to trimming and J lost 0 bases; unmatched junction nucleotides: 9. This CDR3 has 18 amino acids. CDR3 sequence: CASSPRAGGRRSYNEQFF. CDR3 DNA: TGTGCCAGCTCACCTCGAGCGGGAGGACGTCGCTCCTACAATGAGCAGTTCTTC.

This clonotype was detected only a few times. The chain carries TRBV7-2 and TRBJ2-3; D unclear. Germline V gene lookup returns CDR1 SGHTA and CDR2 FQGNSA. This CDR3 is built from 14 residues. With 5 bases removed from V and 8 bases from J, the gap between germline ends came to 17 bases. The CDR3 bases are TGTGCCAGCAGCCCGTCGCCGGGTCCGGCTACGCAGTATTTT. Protein sequence: CASSPSPGPATQYF.

CDR3 sequence reads: CASSPWRDSPYGYTF. CDR3 in DNA: TGTGCCAGCAGTCCCTGGAGAGACAGTCCCTATGGCTACACCTTC. The gene calls are TRBV6-2 or TRBV6-3 and TRBJ1-2; D perhaps matches TRBD1 (5 bases). Germline V gene lookup returns CDR1 MNHEY and CDR2 SVGEGT. The V end was cut by 5 bases, the J end by 4 bases, with 17 bases between. The CDR3 runs to 15 residues.

The chain combines TRBV20-1 with TRBJ1-5, with D maybe TRBD1 (6 bases). CDR3 size: 14 residues. Deletions cut 1 base from V and 0 bases from J, with 7 bases between. Looked up from germline, CDR1 is DFQATT and CDR2 is SNEGSKA (reference sequence). Here the CDR3 reads CSARAGDSNQPQHF. In nucleotides, the CDR3 is TGCAGTGCTAGAGCAGGGGATAGCAATCAGCCCCAGCATTTT.

This clonotype was observed a handful of times. The chain combines TRBV2 with TRBJ2-3; 9 bases are a match to TRBD2. With V trimmed by 4 bases and J by 2 bases, 7 bases remained unmatched. The CDR3 totals 16 residues. Germline CDR1 reads SNHLY; CDR2 reads FYNNEI. CDR3 nucleotides: TGTGCCAGCAGTGCGCCTAGCGGGGCTTCCACAGATACGCAGTATTTT. This translates into CASSAPSGASTDTQYF.

The rearrangement uses TRBV9 and TRBJ1-2; a weak D match, TRBD1 (6 bases). The CDR3 has 15 residues. Germline V gene data show CDR1 as SGDLS and CDR2 as YYNGEE. V lost 0 bases to trimming and J lost 4 bases, with 13 bases between them. The CDR3 DNA follows: TGTGCCAGCAGCGTAGGGGCAGGGGATGGCTATGGCTACACCTTC. This codes for CASSVGAGDGYGYTF.

This clonotype was counted a few times. The rearrangement joins TRBV12-3 or TRBV12-4 to TRBJ2-7, with D hard to call. The CDR3 is 14 residues long. The germline V and J ends were trimmed by 6 bases and 0 bases, with 12 bases remaining between them. CDR3 nucleotide sequence: TGTGCCAGCAGCAAAGTAGGAACCTCCTACGAGCAGTACTTC. Residues: CASSKVGTSYEQYF.

Only a few counts were recorded for this clonotype. The rearrangement links TRBV20-1 to TRBJ2-7, with TRBD2 identical over 8 bases. Germline trimming cut 0 bases from V and 8 bases from J; bases unmatched to any gene: 12. Germline V gene data show CDR1 as DFQATT and CDR2 as SNEGSKA (reference sequence). This CDR3 is 15 amino acids long. The CDR3 region has the DNA TGCAGTGCTAGAGATTACCCCTCGGGGGGGGCCCAGCAGTACTTC. Protein sequence: CSARDYPSGGAQQYF.

This clonotype was found a few times. The chain employs TRBV12-3 or TRBV12-4 and TRBJ1-1; D is undetermined. The V end was cut by 4 bases, the J end by 4 bases, with 7 bases between. This CDR3 region has 12 residues. The CDR3: CASSWSSTEAFF. The CDR3 nucleotides read TGTGCCAGCAGTTGGTCGAGCACTGAAGCTTTCTTT.

This clonotype was observed a few times. The chain joins TRBV10-3 to TRBJ1-1, with a possible D match to TRBD1 (5 bases). This CDR3 is built from 15 residues. CDR1 and CDR2 from the germline V gene are ENHRY and SYGVKD. Trimming removed 6 bases from V and 1 base from J, with 15 bases in between. The CDR3 loop reads CAIRMETAKNTEAFF. The CDR3 DNA follows: TGTGCCATCAGAATGGAGACAGCTAAGAACACTGAAGCTTTCTTT.

The gene calls are TRBV7-6 and TRBJ2-5; the match to TRBD1 covers 10 bases. Germline V gene data show CDR1 as SGHVS and CDR2 as FNYEAQ. Trimming removed 7 bases from V and 4 bases from J; junction bases left unmatched: 6. The CDR3 spans 14 residues. CDR3 sequence (DNA): TGTGCCAGCACCATGACAGGGGGCGGAGAGACCCAGTACTTC. Its translation is CASTMTGGGETQYF.

The V gene is TRBV9, the J gene TRBJ2-5; D could derive from TRBD1 or TRBD2 (7 bases each). Between the trimmed V and J ends, which lost 3 bases and 8 bases, there was a span of 20 bases. CDR3 length equals 15 residues. Looked up from germline, CDR1 is SGDLS and CDR2 is YYNGEE. This CDR3 reads CASSAMSGEGATQYF. In nucleotides, the CDR3 is TGTGCCAGCAGCGCAATGTCAGGGGAGGGGGCCACCCAGTACTTC.

Only a few counts were recorded for this clonotype. The rearrangement joins TRBV27 to TRBJ1-1, with D perhaps matching TRBD1 (5 bases). CDR1 and CDR2 (germline): MNHEY, SMNVEV (reference sequence). This CDR3 has 15 residues. V gave up 11 bases and J gave up 1 base, with 20 bases separating them. As DNA, the CDR3 is TGTGCCGGACTTAAGGACACGTACTCGAACACTGAAGCTTTCTTT. Translated: CAGLKDTYSNTEAFF.

The gene calls are TRBV28 and TRBJ1-1; D is possibly TRBD1 (5 bases). Looked up from germline, CDR1 is MDHEN and CDR2 is SYDVKM. Trimming took off 5 bases at V and 2 bases at J, with 12 bases between the two ends. CDR3 length equals 14 residues. The CDR3 is CASSPPGLNTEAFF. Written as DNA, the CDR3 is TGTGCCAGCAGTCCACCGGGACTTAACACTGAAGCTTTCTTT. Full variable domain (outside the CDR3, taken from reference TRBV28 and TRBJ1-1): DVKVTQSSRYLVKRTGEKVFLECVQDMDHENMFWYRQDPGLGLRLIYFSYDVKMKEKGDIPEGYSVSREKKERFSLILESASTNQTSMYLCASSPPGLNTEAFFGQGTRLTVV.

The chain employs TRBV4-1 and TRBJ1-1; D might be TRBD1 (5 bases). Looked up from germline, CDR1 is MGHRA and CDR2 is YSYEKL. The CDR3 is 15 residues long. V dropped 0 bases and J dropped 2 bases, with 10 bases sitting between them. Here the CDR3 DNA reads TGCGCCAGCAGCCAAGATCCGGGGCCTAACACTGAAGCTTTCTTT. Residues: CASSQDPGPNTEAFF.

This clonotype was observed many times. The J gene is TRBJ1-1, the V gene TRBV4-3; D ambiguous. The length of the CDR3 is 13 residues. Germline CDR1 is LGHNA and CDR2 is YSLEER. Deletions cut 5 bases from V and 5 bases from J, with 12 bases between. The CDR3 DNA sequence: TGCGCCAGCAGCTCCTACACTGGGACTGAAGCTTTCTTT. As protein: CASSSYTGTEAFF.

In its sample, this clonotype was seen many times. The chain couples TRBV9 to TRBJ2-3; 13 nucleotides agree with TRBD2. Looked up from germline, CDR1 is SGDLS and CDR2 is YYNGEE. The CDR3 has 14 amino acids. Germline trimming cut 4 bases from V and 4 bases from J; bases unmatched to any gene: 0. The CDR3 here is CASSTSGRADTQYF. As DNA, the CDR3 is TGTGCCAGCAGCACTAGCGGGAGGGCAGATACGCAGTATTTT.

The chain is built from TRBV7-2 and TRBJ2-6; D is possibly TRBD2 (6 bases). The germline V and J ends were trimmed by 1 base and 4 bases, with 11 bases remaining between them. The CDR3 sequence is 16 residues long. Germline CDR1 reads SGHTA; CDR2 reads FQGNSA. CDR3 residues: CASSLVGGAGANVLTF. As DNA, the CDR3 is TGTGCCAGCAGCTTAGTCGGCGGGGCCGGGGCCAACGTCCTGACTTTC.